The 13 T cell receptor beta chains listed next were all sequenced from one sample in a study of blood T cell repertoires in COVID-19 (dated by TCRdb to 2020 to 2022). The library relied on the immunoSEQ multiplex PCR assay. TCRdb limited this immuneACCESS table to in-frame rearrangements with V and J called. A share of clones is missing; checked studies link under half to unresolved V genes, and the rest is unexplained. This sample is represented by roughly 190,000 clones; around 94% of them were singletons. About 0.76% of the sample lies in the top ten. Source material: peripheral blood. Receptors were obtained from a man aged 30 to 39 with COVID-19, enrolled during active disease.

This clone showed up just once. The chain carries TRBV9 and TRBJ1-3; TRBD1 might be the D (5 bases). Germline V gene sequence: CDR1 SGDLS, CDR2 YYNGEE. CDR3 size: 13 residues. V was clipped by 7 bases and J by 0 bases, with 8 bases between them. The CDR3 DNA is TGTGCCAGCGGGGCCGGCTCTGGAAACACCATATATTTT. It codes for CASGAGSGNTIYF.

This sequence joins TRBV10-3 and TRBJ2-1; 14 bases line up with TRBD2. Per germline, CDR1 ENHRY and CDR2 SYGVKD. After removal of 7 bases from V and 5 bases from J, the junction contained 7 bases not matched to a gene. This CDR3 contains 16 residues. The CDR3 protein is CAINPGTSGGHNEQFF. The CDR3 DNA sequence: TGTGCCATCAACCCCGGGACTAGCGGGGGCCACAATGAGCAGTTCTTC.

The chain combines TRBV5-4 with TRBJ1-3; D is perhaps TRBD1 (5 bases). This CDR3 contains 14 residues. Trimming took 0 bases from V and 7 from J, leaving 11 bases between them. The germline CDR1 and CDR2 sequences are SGHNT and YYREEE (reference sequence). The CDR3 coding sequence is TGTGCCAGCAGCTTGGTAGGGGAAGTCAACACCATATATTTT. Its protein is CASSLVGEVNTIYF.

The chain carries TRBV19 and TRBJ1-4; D ambiguous. With 4 bases removed from V and 2 bases from J, the gap between germline ends came to 14 bases. The CDR3 runs 16 residues. CDR1 and CDR2 (germline): LNHDA, SQIVND (reference sequence). CDR3 sequence: CASSTQMFGTNEKLFF. CDR3 nucleotides: TGTGCCAGTAGTACCCAAATGTTCGGGACTAATGAAAAACTGTTTTTT.

J is TRBJ2-5 and V is TRBV25-1, with no clear D. Deletions cut 1 base from V and 5 bases from J, with 8 bases between. The length of the CDR3 is 13 residues. CDR1 is MGHDK, CDR2 SYGVNS, per germline. The CDR3 is CASSEFNRETQYF. CDR3 DNA sequence: TGTGCCAGCAGTGAATTTAATCGGGAGACCCAGTACTTC.

Only one count was recorded for this clone. The CDR3 sequence: CASSGSWDRDYEQYF. The CDR3 DNA reads as TGTGCCAGCAGCGGGTCTTGGGACAGGGACTACGAGCAGTACTTC. This chain links TRBV7-9 with TRBJ2-7, with 9 bases identical to TRBD1. Losses at the gene ends were 5 bases for V and 3 bases for J; bases not matched to a gene: 8. The CDR3 extends over 15 amino acids. Germline V gene data show CDR1 as SEHNR and CDR2 as FQNEAQ (reference sequence).

This clone was recorded only once. The chain couples TRBV15 to TRBJ1-1; D not certain. CDR3 length equals 13 residues. Trimming shortened V by 0 bases and J by 6 bases, and 8 bases separated the two germline ends. CDR1 and CDR2 from the germline V gene are LNHNV and YYDKDF (reference sequence). The CDR3 loop reads CATSRDRVAEAFF. In nucleotides, the CDR3 is TGTGCCACCAGCAGAGACCGGGTGGCTGAAGCTTTCTTT.

The V gene is TRBV3-1 (or the pseudogene TRBV3-2), the J gene TRBJ1-6, with 11 bases lining up with TRBD1. Germline assignment: CDR1 LGHDT and CDR2 YNNKEL (reference sequence). J lost 9 bases, V lost 1 base, and 2 bases had no gene match. The CDR3 covers 15 residues. CDR3 loop: CASSQGTGGFSPLHF. In DNA, the CDR3 is TGTGCCAGCAGCCAAGGGACAGGGGGCTTTTCACCCCTCCACTTT.

This rearrangement joins TRBV19 to TRBJ2-5; perhaps TRBD1 as D (5 bases). Germline V lookup: CDR1 LNHDA, CDR2 SQIVND (reference sequence). The CDR3 totals 13 residues. V lost 0 bases and J 9 bases, leaving 11 bases between the germline ends. The CDR3 DNA follows: TGTGCCAGTAGTATAGATACAGGCGCGTCCCAGTACTTC. Residues: CASSIDTGASQYF. The full variable domain, rest sourced from reference TRBV19 and TRBJ2-5, is DGGITQSPKYLFRKEGQNVTLSCEQNLNHDAMYWYRQDPGQGLRLIYYSQIVNDFQKGDIAEGYSVSREKKESFPLTVTSAQKNPTAFYLCASSIDTGASQYFGPGTRLLVL.

This clone has just a few counts. V gene TRBV9 combines with J gene TRBJ1-5; 9 nucleotides match TRBD1. Per the germline V gene, CDR1 is SGDLS and CDR2 is YYNGEE. The trim removed 3 bases at V and 2 bases at J, leaving 3 bases unmatched. The length of the CDR3 is 15 residues. CDR3 region: CASSATGGGNQPQHF. CDR3 bases: TGTGCCAGCAGCGCGACAGGGGGAGGCAATCAGCCCCAGCATTTT.

The chain carries TRBV5-1 and TRBJ2-3; D perhaps matches TRBD1 (6 bases). The CDR3 runs to 16 residues. Deletions cut 0 bases from V and 2 bases from J, with 13 bases between. In germline, CDR1 is SGHRS, CDR2 YFSETQ. The CDR3 nucleotides read TGCGCCAGCAGCTTGGGAAGGGACACCGCCACAGATACGCAGTATTTT. Its translation is CASSLGRDTATDTQYF.

The rearrangement joins TRBV19 to TRBJ2-1; no reliable D call. CDR1 and CDR2 (germline): LNHDA, SQIVND (reference sequence). The CDR3 consists of 16 residues. Trimming stripped 6 bases from V and 0 bases from J, with 15 bases between. In nucleotides, the CDR3 is TGTGCCAGTAGCCAACTTTGGTCCCGCTCCTACAATGAGCAGTTCTTC. It codes for CASSQLWSRSYNEQFF. The entire variable domain, with the rest obtained from reference TRBV19 and TRBJ2-1, is as follows: DGGITQSPKYLFRKEGQNVTLSCEQNLNHDAMYWYRQDPGQGLRLIYYSQIVNDFQKGDIAEGYSVSREKKESFPLTVTSAQKNPTAFYLCASSQLWSRSYNEQFFGPGTRLTVL.

The chain has TRBV27 and TRBJ2-7, with 9 nucleotides matching TRBD2. The V and J ends lost 2 bases and 7 bases, in that order; junction bases with no gene match: 9. The germline V gene encodes CDR1 MNHEY and CDR2 SMNVEV (reference sequence). The CDR3 covers 15 residues. CDR3 coding DNA: TGTGCCAGCAGTTTAAGGGCTAGCGGGGTCCTGGAGCAGTACTTC. Translation: CASSLRASGVLEQYF.